Listed below are T cell receptor beta chains from one sample, sequenced in a study of radiotherapy plus CTLA-4 blockade in lung cancer. Only in-frame clones appear in the TCRdb table, and some are missing; sequencing was by immunoSEQ multiplex PCR. The sample contains about 51,000 clones, 77% of which appear only once. The sample consisted of peripheral blood, taken from a patient treated with radiotherapy plus ipilimumab. Every receptor here comes from a human donor with non-small cell lung cancer whose response to radiotherapy plus ipilimumab could not be evaluated. Each CDR3 is given with its conserved first and last residue. A D gene is named only where the DNA matches it firmly. Size is stated for part of the rows, as once, few or many counts, or as a class when the clone is expanded.

CDR3 DNA | CDR3 protein | D gene | CDR3 length | V gene | clone size | J gene
TGTGCCAGCACTCCCAGTATAGCGGGAGCCTCTGAGCAGTACTTC | CASTPSIAGASEQYF | TRBD2 | 15 | TRBV28 | . | TRBJ2-7
TGTGCCAGCGGTCACTCCGGGACAAAATATAGTAACACCTTC | CASGHSGTKYSNTF | . | 14 | TRBV6-1 | . | TRBJ1-2
TGTGCCAGCAGTTTATTCGCCCTAGCGGGAGCCACAGATACGCAGTATTTT | CASSLFALAGATDTQYF | TRBD2 | 17 | TRBV27 | . | TRBJ2-3
TGTGCCAGCAGCCCCCAAGGGGCTGGGGCCAACGTCCTGACTTTC | CASSPQGAGANVLTF | . | 15 | TRBV28 | . | TRBJ2-6
TGTGCCTGGAGTGGGCAGGGTTGGACCTACGAGCAGTACTTC | CAWSGQGWTYEQYF | . | 14 | TRBV30 | . | TRBJ2-7
TGTGCCAGCAGCTCCGGCGGGGCGATAGATACGCAGTATTTT | CASSSGGAIDTQYF | . | 14 | TRBV7-9 | . | TRBJ2-3
TGCGCCAGCAGCTTGTGGCTAGGCACAGATACGCAGTATTTT | CASSLWLGTDTQYF | . | 14 | TRBV5-1 | . | TRBJ2-3
TGTGCCAGCACCCCAGGTCGGCATAACGGGGAGCTGTTTTTT | CASTPGRHNGELFF | . | 14 | TRBV6-5 | . | TRBJ2-2
TGTGCCAGCAGGGGCCCTTTACGGCGCAATCAGCCCCAGCATTTT | CASRGPLRRNQPQHF | . | 15 | TRBV27 | once | TRBJ1-5
TGTGCCAGCAGTTACGGACAGGGGTTCTACGAGCAGTACTTC | CASSYGQGFYEQYF | TRBD1 | 14 | TRBV6-5 | . | TRBJ2-7
TGTGCCAGCAGCTTAACTGGGGGCATGGACCAGCCCCAGCATTTT | CASSLTGGMDQPQHF | . | 15 | TRBV7-3 | once | TRBJ1-5
TGTGCCAGCAGCTTGACTGGCTACAATGAGCAGTTCTTC | CASSLTGYNEQFF | . | 13 | TRBV28 | . | TRBJ2-1
TGTGCCAGCAGACATCCGGGACAGGTTAATTCACCCCTCCACTTT | CASRHPGQVNSPLHF | TRBD1 | 15 | TRBV6-6 | . | TRBJ1-6
TGTGCCAGCAGTTTACAGAGGGTTAACTATGGCTACACCTTC | CASSLQRVNYGYTF | . | 14 | TRBV28 | . | TRBJ1-2
TGTGCCAGCAGCGGGCAGAATCAGAAAACTTATGGCTACACCTTC | CASSGQNQKTYGYTF | . | 15 | TRBV11-2 | . | TRBJ1-2
TGTGCCAGCAGCTTCACCGGGACAGGGAGGAACGAGCAGTACTTC | CASSFTGTGRNEQYF | TRBD1 | 15 | TRBV7-2 | . | TRBJ2-7
TGTGCCAGCGGAAGACAGGGGCGGGATGGCTACACCTTC | CASGRQGRDGYTF | TRBD1 | 13 | TRBV27 | once | TRBJ1-2
TGTGCCAGCAGTTACTCGACTACTGTAACCCAGCATTTT | CASSYSTTVTQHF | . | 13 | TRBV6-6 | . | TRBJ1-5
TGTGCCAGCTCACAAATGAGGGATCAGCCCCAGCATTTT | CASSQMRDQPQHF | . | 13 | TRBV18 | once | TRBJ1-5
TGTGCCAGCAGCCAAGATCTCAGCGATCAGCCCCAGCATTTT | CASSQDLSDQPQHF | . | 14 | TRBV4-2 | . | TRBJ1-5
TGCAGCCTAATACCGGGACAGGGAAAGACCCAGTACTTC | CSLIPGQGKTQYF | TRBD1 | 13 | TRBV29-1 | . | TRBJ2-5
TGTGCCAGCAGCCAACAATCGGGGGGCCGGGTCTACGAGCAGTACTTC | CASSQQSGGRVYEQYF | . | 16 | TRBV4-2 | . | TRBJ2-7
TGTGCCAGCAGCTTAGCGGCAGGGGGCCCCTACGAGCAGTACTTC | CASSLAAGGPYEQYF | TRBD1 | 15 | TRBV11-2 | . | TRBJ2-7
TGCGCCATCCTGGCGGGGTCGGTCACCGGGGAGCTGTTTTTT | CAILAGSVTGELFF | . | 14 | TRBV10-2 | . | TRBJ2-2
TGTGCCAGCAGAGACGACGGGAACTATGGCTACACCTTC | CASRDDGNYGYTF | . | 13 | TRBV6-1 | . | TRBJ1-2